This TCR beta chain emerged from a study of T cell changes during pregnancy in multiple sclerosis. Germline CDR1 reads SGHTA; CDR2 reads FQGTGA. This CDR3 spans 16 amino acids. Trimming took 2 bases from V and 1 from J, leaving 11 bases between them. Generated by immunoSEQ multiplex PCR, the TCRdb table keeps only in-frame clones and is missing some. Among fewer than 70,000 clones listed, 87% were seen once. V gene TRBV7-3 combines with J gene TRBJ2-2; tentative D call: TRBD1 (6 bases). This receptor was obtained from a human donor whose cells served as feeder cells for cultures in a pregnancy study. The sample taken for sequencing was peripheral blood from another person, used as feeder cells. CDR3 sequence (DNA): TGTGCCAGCAGCTTATTACAGGGCTGGAACACCGGGGAGCTGTTTTTT. This encodes CASSLLQGWNTGELFF.